Presented here are 2 T cell receptor beta chains from one specimen sequenced in a study of cytomegalovirus exposure and HLA in healthy donors. Primers: 60 Vbeta forward and 13 Jbeta reverse. Assay used: immunoSEQ multiplex PCR; TCRdb lists only in-frame clones, some missing. This table has some 130,000 clones, 73% appearing once. The sequencing input was PBMCs. The receptors were sampled from a middle-aged woman in good health and CMV-seronegative.

The chain employs TRBV6-1 and TRBJ1-2, with D possibly TRBD1 on 5 matching bases. Between the trimmed V and J ends, which lost 3 bases and 1 base, there was a span of 15 bases. The CDR3 has 16 amino acids. CDR1 MNHNS and CDR2 SASEGT come from the germline V gene. The CDR3 region has the DNA TGTGCCAGCAGTGATCAGGGTAACCTTCTTAACTATGGCTACACCTTC. Its protein is CASSDQGNLLNYGYTF.

This clone was counted a few times. The rearrangement links TRBV27 to TRBJ1-1; D perhaps matches TRBD1 (5 bases). V was clipped by 5 bases and J by 3 bases, with 16 bases between them. The CDR3 spans 15 residues. The germline CDR1 and CDR2 sequences are MNHEY and SMNVEV (reference sequence). The CDR3 loop is CASSPLGRRDTEAFF. CDR3 bases: TGTGCCAGCAGTCCCCTGGGGCGGAGGGACACTGAAGCTTTCTTT.